This TCR beta chain was retrieved from a study of molecular identifiers for immune sequencing clone quantification (dated by TCRdb to between 2017 and 2018). Background for the entire study: In a replicate experiment, RNA from around 18,000 or 91,000 naive CD8 T cells was split into five aliquots, four of which were sequenced. The study was a methods study using CD8 T cells to benchmark molecular-identifier clustering-based TCR repertoire sequencing (MIDCIRS) and TCR RNA copy counting.

General findings and caveats noted by the study authors: When barcode sub-clustering was omitted, TCR diversity was inflated by chimeric consensus sequences, with chimeras reaching as high as 47%. The naive libraries included spiked-in Jurkat TCR RNA (fewer than eleven copies' worth), and this Jurkat TCR RNA is not part of the donor repertoire. In CMV-specific effector cells, over 98% of molecules were held by clones above 20 RNA copies, whereas under 1% of molecules were held by such clones in naive cells. A single cell's worth of spiked-in Jurkat TCR RNA was reported detectable even among about 1.1 million naive CD8 T cells. Modeling indicated 2.5 to 3.5 TCR RNA copies recovered per cell, compared with about 10 by digital PCR, which implies a capture efficiency of about 31%. The sizes of highly expanded clones could end up underestimated when identical TCR molecules share a barcode.

The CDR3 spans 16 residues, from the cysteine through the phenylalanine. Just CDR3 DNA is preserved here, 48 bases in frame from base 1. CDR1 and CDR2 were assigned from the germline V gene as MNHEY and SVGEGT. Deletion took 5 bases off V and 2 bases off J, with a span of 19 bases between the germline ends. The library was made by PCR. The run used an Illumina HiSeq 4000. Bulk TCR libraries were made following a previously described method, with the TCR primers given in Table S5. Total RNA was purified with the Qiagen AllPrep DNA/RNA kit. Before any analysis, reads coming from multiple sequencing runs of the same library were combined into one pool. From the authors' description of their analysis: Reads were retained only if their TCR constant sequence matched exactly, and those retained reads were trimmed to 150 nt and grouped according to their 12-nt molecular barcodes. Reads in each barcode group were sub-clustered using a 15% Levenshtein threshold, and a quality-weighted consensus sequence was built for each RNA molecule. Non-functional sequences were discarded, and so were lower-count sequences lying one edit away from another sequence. Based on a fit of two negative binomial distributions, barcode sub-clusters having less than 20% of the maximum read count were discarded. TCRdb trimmed public reads at Q25 via fastp, called clones via MiXCR and kept in-frame beta chains. Duplicate CDR3 protein sequences are folded into a single record with the most common DNA and genes. The V and J calls reflect TCRdb's pipeline rather than the authors' work. A total of hundreds of thousands of distinct CDR3 sequences appear in this sample, about 20% of them only once. In total, the top ten clones hold roughly 0.85% of the sample.

This clonotype has more than one count but fewer than ten. Its target antigen remains unknown. Per-base qualities were not stored, and no clone one base away is much larger. Naive CD8 T cell libraries were made from approximately 22,000 to 940,000 sorted cells using 10%, 30% or 50% of purified RNA. Naive CD8 T cells, defined as CD8+CD4-CCR7+CD45RA+, were FACS-sorted into RLT Plus buffer on a BD FACSAria II. Detection sensitivity was tested by spiking Jurkat RNA equal to some 10 TCR copies' worth into samples containing about 17,000-1,000,000 naive CD8 T cells. CD8 T cells were enriched using RosetteSep CD8+ T Cell Enrichment Cocktail and Ficoll-Paque, and the enriched cells then underwent ACK red cell lysis.

Sequencing input: naive CD8+ T cells from blood, with Jurkat cell RNA spiked in. The intended sense of this specimen's cell subset or site label: FACS-sorted CD8+CD4-CCR7+CD45RA+ naive T cells. The receptor comes from a human donor in good health. Some libraries in this study had Jurkat cell RNA spiked in. The sequence joins TRBV6-2 or TRBV6-3 to TRBJ2-7; the D gene is perhaps TRBD1, from 5 matching bases. In nucleotide form, the sequence is TGTGCCAGCAGTAACCCTTCGACAGCCTTAACCTACGAGCAGTACTTC. Its protein reads: CASSNPSTALTYEQYF.